The entry below describes one TCR beta chain. Its antigen remains unidentified. Per-nucleotide qualities are absent, and no much larger clonotype sits a single base away. These data originate in a study of blood T cell repertoires in COVID-19 (dated by TCRdb to 2019 to 2021). For context, the study as a whole: The collaborator samples originated in the United States, Italy and Spain and spanned the acute and convalescent phases of COVID-19. Deeply sampled blood TCRbeta repertoires from subjects exposed to, actively infected with, or recovered from COVID-19 were included in the dataset. Nearly every sample came with metadata listing a de-identified subject ID, COVID-19 status, age in years and sex. HLA class I and class II types, where available, came from metadata supplied by the sample provider rather than from assay-based typing. The prospective study material was composed of cDNA or gDNA derived from T cells, B-cell-depleted T cells, or PBMCs. The samples were drawn from the first 160 participants of the ongoing ImmuneRACE study and from 1,254 subjects provided by 6 global collaborators. The repertoires were released in a freely available public database meant as a resource for research on the immune response to SARS-CoV-2.

The full study reports these points: The amount of clinical and demographic metadata varied by source and participant and was provided uncurated.

TCRbeta CDR3 regions were amplified from genomic DNA by means of the immunoSEQ Assay, a bias-controlled multiplex PCR. Per the original workflow: Within the assay, amplification of reference gene primers was used to estimate how many nucleated cells each sample contained. To quantify the absolute abundance of each unique TCRbeta CDR3 rearrangement, sequence reads were collapsed and filtered. Productive Simpson clonality was computed per sample as the square root of Simpson's diversity index over productive rearrangements. Held by TCRdb, this immuneACCESS table contains in-frame sequences only and omits some clones. Under half of the omission traces to an unresolved V gene where checked; the cause of the rest is unknown. V, J and clone size are those of that table, while D and trimming were read from the DNA. The sample table contains around 250,000 clones; only one count was recorded for approximately 82% of them. The ten top clones hold roughly 4.7% of the sample.

Enrolling through a virtual design, the prospective study's participants ranged in age from roughly 18 to 90 years and lived across roughly 24 United States geographic areas. In the prospective study, cohorts were assigned on the basis of participant-reported clinical history obtained from a screening survey and a study questionnaire. Exposed participants were defined as having been in contact with someone with a PCR-confirmed or clinician-diagnosed COVID-19 case within 2 weeks of study entry. In the prospective study, mobile phlebotomists collected whole blood, serum and a nasopharyngeal or oropharyngeal swab from each participant. Prospective study participants could optionally give additional blood draws and questionnaires over an approximately two-month period. Blood samples from the prospective study were shipped frozen or at room temperature prior to DNA extraction. The clonotype originates from a man aged 40-49 years who had been exposed to COVID-19. Sequencing was done on a sample of PBMCs or T cells enriched from blood (not recorded which).

The CDR3 here reads CASSAARQETQYF. The nucleotides are TGTGCCAGCAGCGCCGCTAGGCAAGAGACCCAGTACTTC. The V gene is TRBV7-2 and the J gene is TRBJ2-5, with an unclear D gene assignment. Taken from cysteine to phenylalanine, the CDR3 has 13 residues. Only the CDR3 part of the read is kept: 39 bases, read in frame from the first base. Trimming removed 5 bases from V and 2 bases from J, leaving 9 bases between the germline ends. Via the germline V gene, CDR1 is SGHTA and CDR2 FQGNSA.